These T cell receptor beta chains were read from a single sample in a study of T cell responses to AZD1222 COVID-19 vaccine. Generated by immunoSEQ multiplex PCR, the TCRdb table keeps only in-frame clones and is missing some. The sample includes 150,000 or so clones, around 90% of them seen just once. The sequencing used peripheral blood, collected 28 days after the second AZD1222 dose. These receptors came from an adult who received the AZD1222 COVID-19 vaccine. CDR3s include the opening cysteine and the closing phenylalanine or tryptophan. The D gene is left open where the match is weak. Size is stated for part of the rows, as once, few or many counts, or as a class when the clone is expanded.

>16|NA|TRBJ2-4|TRBV27|NA
TGTGCCAGCAGTTTATTGGGAGGTCTGGCCAAAAACATTCAGTACTTC
CASSLLGGLAKNIQYF
>15|TRBD2|TRBJ2-1|TRBV2|NA
TGTGCCAGCAGTAGAGGACTAGCGGGAAGCGATGAGCAGTTCTTC
CASSRGLAGSDEQFF
>15|NA|TRBJ1-1|TRBV19|NA
TGTGCCAGTAGTATAGGACAGACCCTGAGGACTGAAGCTTTCTTT
CASSIGQTLRTEAFF
>15|TRBD1|TRBJ2-2|TRBV5-1|NA
TGCGCCAGCAGCTTGGGGACAGGGAGTGCCGGGGAGCTGTTTTTT
CASSLGTGSAGELFF
>17|NA|TRBJ2-7|TRBV5-1|NA
TGCGCCAGCAGGCCACAGAAAGCGGCCGGTGGGGCCTACGAGCAGTACTTC
CASRPQKAAGGAYEQYF
>15|NA|TRBJ1-1|TRBV5-6|NA
TGTGCCAGCAGCTTGAGACAAACGGCGGACACTGAAGCTTTCTTT
CASSLRQTADTEAFF
>14|NA|TRBJ2-7|TRBV19|NA
TGTGCCAGTAGTATAGCTTCGCGCTCCTACGAGCAGTACTTC
CASSIASRSYEQYF
>14|NA|TRBJ2-2|TRBV6-5|NA
TGTGCCAGCAGCCGGACCCAAGAGACCGGGGAGCTGTTTTTT
CASSRTQETGELFF
>16|NA|TRBJ2-1|TRBV19|NA
TGTGCCAGTAGTCCTAACCCGGGTCCAGGCTACAATGAGCAGTTCTTC
CASSPNPGPGYNEQFF
>11|NA|TRBJ2-1|TRBV20-1|NA
TGCAGTGCTACCGCGCTCAATGAGCAGTTCTTC
CSATALNEQFF
>12|TRBD1|TRBJ1-5|TRBV12-3/TRBV12-4|NA
TGTGCCAGCAGACAGGGGGAACAGCCCCAGCATTTT
CASRQGEQPQHF
>13|NA|TRBJ2-3|TRBV9|NA
TGTGCCAGCAGCGTAGGTAAGACAGATACGCAGTATTTT
CASSVGKTDTQYF
>16|TRBD1|TRBJ1-1|TRBV6-2/TRBV6-3|NA
TGTGCCAGCAGTTACACCCCGGGGACAGGCAACACTGAAGCTTTCTTT
CASSYTPGTGNTEAFF
>15|TRBD1|TRBJ1-2|TRBV9|few
TGTGCCAGCAGCGAGGGGGGGACAGCTAGGTATGGCTACACCTTC
CASSEGGTARYGYTF
>14|TRBD1|TRBJ2-7|TRBV29-1|once
TGCAGCGTCGGCACCAAACAGGGGAACTACGAGCAGTACTTC
CSVGTKQGNYEQYF
>14|NA|TRBJ1-2|TRBV7-9|NA
TGTGCCAGCAGCTTAGCGAGGGGTCCCTATGGCTACACCTTC
CASSLARGPYGYTF
>14|NA|TRBJ2-7|TRBV9|once
TGTGCCAGCAGCGTAGGGGCGGATTCCTACGAGCAGTACTTC
CASSVGADSYEQYF
>14|NA|TRBJ1-2|TRBV3-1/TRBV3-2|NA
TGTGCCAGCAGCCAAGGGCACCTCGGGTATGGCTACACCTTC
CASSQGHLGYGYTF
>15|TRBD1|TRBJ2-5|TRBV6-5|NA
TGTGCCAGCAGTTACTCGACAGGGAATCGCGAGACCCAGTACTTC
CASSYSTGNRETQYF
>16|TRBD1|TRBJ2-3|TRBV19|NA
TGTGCCAGTAGTATAACACCGGACAGGAGCACAGATACGCAGTATTTT
CASSITPDRSTDTQYF
>15|NA|TRBJ2-1|TRBV6-5|NA
TGTGCCAGCAGTCTTAAGGGAGAAAGGGGCAATGAGCAGTTCTTC
CASSLKGERGNEQFF
>13|NA|TRBJ2-7|TRBV5-4|NA
TGTGCCAGCGGGGAGGACAGGTCCTACGAGCAGTACTTC
CASGEDRSYEQYF
>16|TRBD2|TRBJ2-3|TRBV7-9|NA
TGTGCCAGCAGCGACGCCAGCGGGAGTAACGCAGATACGCAGTATTTT
CASSDASGSNADTQYF
>13|NA|TRBJ2-2|TRBV3-1/TRBV3-2|NA
TGTGCCAGCAGCCAGGGAGCGACCGGGGAGCTGTTTTTT
CASSQGATGELFF
>15|TRBD2|TRBJ2-1|TRBV7-2|once
TGTGCCAGCAGAGGACTAGCGGCCCTCCTCAATGAGCAGTTCTTC
CASRGLAALLNEQFF
>16|NA|TRBJ2-3|TRBV7-2|NA
TGTGCCAGCAGCTTAGAGGGACAACCTAGCACAGATACGCAGTATTTT
CASSLEGQPSTDTQYF
>16|TRBD2|TRBJ2-7|TRBV5-1|NA
TGCGCCAGCAGCGTCTCTAGCGGGGGAGCCTCCTACGAGCAGTACTTC
CASSVSSGGASYEQYF
>14|NA|TRBJ1-4|TRBV6-4|NA
TGTGCCAGCAGTGTGGGGGGAAAGGGTGAAAAACTGTTTTTT
CASSVGGKGEKLFF
>14|NA|TRBJ2-5|TRBV7-2|NA
TGTGCCAGCAGCAGGGGGGGACAGCAAGAGACCCAGTACTTC
CASSRGGQQETQYF
>14|NA|TRBJ2-1|TRBV5-1|NA
TGCGCCAGCAGCTTGGAGGGGGATTACAATGAGCAGTTCTTC
CASSLEGDYNEQFF
>13|NA|TRBJ1-1|TRBV5-1|NA
TGCGCCAGCAATTCCGGGATGAACACTGAAGCTTTCTTT
CASNSGMNTEAFF
>13|TRBD2|TRBJ2-7|TRBV2|once
TGTGCCAGCATTGGGGGGGACGCCTACGAGCAGTACTTC
CASIGGDAYEQYF
>12|NA|TRBJ1-1|TRBV9|NA
TGTGCCAGCAGCGTAGTCAGGACTGAAGCTTTCTTT
CASSVVRTEAFF
>15|TRBD1|TRBJ1-2|TRBV3-1/TRBV3-2|few
TGTGCCAGCAGCCAAACCAGACAGGGGACCTATGGCTACACCTTC
CASSQTRQGTYGYTF
>13|NA|TRBJ1-1|TRBV18|NA
TGTGCCAGCTCACGCGGGGGTGACACTGAAGCTTTCTTT
CASSRGGDTEAFF
>14|NA|TRBJ2-2|TRBV6-2/TRBV6-3|NA
TGTGCCAGCAGTTACCTAGGTTTCACCGGGGAGCTGTTTTTT
CASSYLGFTGELFF
>15|TRBD1|TRBJ2-7|TRBV7-8|NA
TGTGCCAGCAGCTTAGTGGCAGGGGGATCCTACGAGCAGTACTTC
CASSLVAGGSYEQYF
>13|NA|TRBJ1-1|TRBV28|NA
TGTGCCAGCAGTTCCCTCCATAACACTGAAGCTTTCTTT
CASSSLHNTEAFF
>16|TRBD2|TRBJ2-1|TRBV3-1/TRBV3-2|NA
TGTGCCAGCAGCCAAGAATCAAGCGGGACTTACAATGAGCAGTTCTTC
CASSQESSGTYNEQFF
>15|NA|TRBJ2-4|TRBV2|NA
TGTGCCAGCACCGTAGCTACAGGGTGGAAAAACATTCAGTACTTC
CASTVATGWKNIQYF
>13|NA|TRBJ2-1|TRBV12-3/TRBV12-4|NA
TGTGCCAGCAGGGTCCCGATAGGCAATGAGCAGTTCTTC
CASRVPIGNEQFF
>16|TRBD1|TRBJ2-7|TRBV7-8|NA
TGTGCCAGCAGCTTAGAAACGGGACAGGGGATCAACGAGCAGTACTTC
CASSLETGQGINEQYF
>14|NA|TRBJ2-7|TRBV7-9|few
TGTGCCAGCAGCTTGGGCGGACCCCTCGCCGAGCAGTACTTC
CASSLGGPLAEQYF
>17|NA|TRBJ2-7|TRBV4-1|NA
TGCGCCAGCAGCCGGGAAGGGACGAGGGCAAGCTCCTACGAGCAGTACTTC
CASSREGTRASSYEQYF
>16|TRBD2|TRBJ2-2|TRBV4-3|NA
TGCGCCAGCAGCCCCCATGGGACTAGGAACACCGGGGAGCTGTTTTTT
CASSPHGTRNTGELFF
>16|TRBD1|TRBJ2-2|TRBV29-1|NA
TGCAGCGTTAACGACGGCGACAGGGGCGAAACCGGGGAGCTGTTTTTT
CSVNDGDRGETGELFF
>14|TRBD1|TRBJ1-1|TRBV6-4|NA
TGTGCCAGCAGTCCACAGGGGGCTGGCACTGAAGCTTTCTTT
CASSPQGAGTEAFF
>13|NA|TRBJ1-5|TRBV30|NA
TGTGCCTGGAGCAGTTATAGCAATCAGCCCCAGCATTTT
CAWSSYSNQPQHF
>14|NA|TRBJ2-6|TRBV6-5|NA
TGTGCCATCAGACGGAGCTCTGGGGCCAACGTCCTGACTTTC
CAIRRSSGANVLTF
>15|TRBD2|TRBJ2-2|TRBV5-6|NA
TGTGCCAGCAGCAAGGGACTAGCGAACACCGGGGAGCTGTTTTTT
CASSKGLANTGELFF
>11|NA|TRBJ2-7|TRBV30|NA
TGTGCCTGGATTGAGCAATCCGAGCAGTACTTC
CAWIEQSEQYF
>13|NA|TRBJ2-1|TRBV5-6|NA
TGTGCCAGCACAGGGAAAAATATGGATGAGCAGTTCTTC
CASTGKNMDEQFF
>14|NA|TRBJ2-2|TRBV5-4|NA
TGTGCCAGCAGCTCCCGGGATCTCGTCGGGGAGCTGTTTTTT
CASSSRDLVGELFF